The entry below gives a single T cell receptor beta chain sequence along with its context. This specimen belongs to a study of blood T cells in healthy people across ages. PCR was performed a second time for 7 to 11 cycles using a sample-barcoded 5' primer and a J-beta primer mix. Each sample yielded at least 3 million CDR3-containing paired-end reads. Each CDR3 protein gets one entry after TCRdb re-called the 5' RACE reads with MiXCR. This table holds some 690,000 distinct CDR3 sequences, about a fifth found once. Deletions cut 6 bases from V and 6 bases from J, with 14 bases between. The CDR3 runs to 13 residues. CDR1 and CDR2 (germline): MNHEY, SMNVEV (reference sequence).

The sample taken for sequencing was blood. This receptor was identified in a man in his sixties or seventies in good health. J is TRBJ1-1 and V is TRBV27; D not resolved. CDR3 region: CASSLFRHAEAFF. CDR3 nucleotides: TGTGCCAGCAGCTTGTTTCGGCACGCTGAAGCTTTCTTT.